This T cell receptor beta chain is from a study of OX40 agonist ivuxolimab in advanced cancers. For the study at large: The dose-escalation cohort had hepatocellular carcinoma, melanoma, renal cell or head and neck cancer.

V lost 4 bases and J lost 1; bases outside the gene matches: 4. The CDR3 is 15 amino acids. Germline V CDR1 and CDR2: SGHNT, YYREEE (reference sequence). Broader study findings: The mean number of expanded clones was higher in CD8+ T cells than in CD4+. In the 0.1-3.0 mg/kg groups, partial responders showed among the lowest expansion.

Profiled with immunoSEQ multiplex PCR; TCRdb holds only in-frame clones, not every one. This repertoire shows about 100,000 clones, less than 95% found once; its top ten account for around 1.5%. On this clone: Its antigen is not known.

Autoimmune disease history or systemic immunosuppression excluded patients. The sequence was collected from an adult with an advanced solid tumor such as melanoma, head and neck, liver or kidney cancer. The J gene is TRBJ2-7, the V gene TRBV5-4; 11 nucleotides agree with TRBD2. Sequenced here: CD4+ or CD8+ T cells sorted from blood, sampled in a trial of the OX40 agonist ivuxolimab. In nucleotides, the CDR3 is TGTGCCAGCAGCCAGGGACTAGCGGATTCCTACGAGCAGTACTTC. Translation: CASSQGLADSYEQYF. The full variable domain, rest sourced from reference TRBV5-4 and TRBJ2-7, is ETGVTQSPTHLIKTRGQQVTLRCSSQSGHNTVSWYQQALGQGPQFIFQYYREEENGRGNFPPRFSGLQFPNYSSELNVNALELDDSALYLCASSQGLADSYEQYFGPGTRLTVT.